This entry is about one TCR beta chain. The second PCR ran roughly 6 to 11 cycles with a sample-barcoded 5' primer and J-beta primers. Via MiXCR, TCRdb re-called the 5' RACE reads, giving one row per CDR3 protein. In the table there are around 1,800,000 distinct CDR3 sequences, roughly 43% of which are singletons. This sample stems from a study of blood T cells in healthy people across ages. The V segment lost 0 bases and the J segment 3 bases; nucleotides outside the gene matches: 4. The CDR3 contains 15 residues. The germline CDR1 and CDR2 sequences are LGHNA and YNFKEQ. The chain carries TRBV4-2 and TRBJ1-2; the match to TRBD1 covers 7 bases. The sequence was obtained from a human donor in good health. Specimen: blood. The CDR3 protein is CASSQDPGTDYGYTF. As DNA, the CDR3 is TGTGCCAGCAGCCAAGATCCCGGGACAGACTATGGCTACACCTTC.